The 25 T cell receptor beta chains below come from one sample, sequenced in a study of T cells after posttransplantation cyclophosphamide. TCRdb keeps only in-frame clones here, not all; method: immunoSEQ multiplex PCR. Of tens of thousands of clones in the sample, roughly nine tenths are singletons; the top ten hold less than 3.5%. The sequenced sample was PBMCs. The source of these receptors is a woman aged 45-59 years in good health and a related stem cell transplant donor.

The chain is built from TRBV27 and TRBJ2-5, with D possibly being TRBD1 (6 bases). CDR1 is MNHEY, CDR2 SMNVEV, per germline (reference sequence). V shed 1 base and J shed 4 bases, with 10 bases lying between them. This CDR3 has 14 residues. CDR3 amino acids: CASSLLGAGETQYF. The DNA of the CDR3 is TGTGCCAGCAGTTTATTGGGGGCTGGAGAGACCCAGTACTTC.

This clone was counted once. V gene TRBV9 combines with J gene TRBJ1-3; D perhaps matches TRBD1 (5 bases). Trimming removed 0 bases at V and 2 bases at J, with 9 bases between. This CDR3 contains 15 residues. Per germline, CDR1 SGDLS and CDR2 YYNGEE. The CDR3: CASSVAPRAGNTIYF. The CDR3 bases are TGTGCCAGCAGCGTAGCCCCCAGGGCTGGAAACACCATATATTTT.

The V call is TRBV28, the J call TRBJ1-2; 8 bases agree with TRBD1. Unmatched junction bases numbered 9, after V lost 9 bases and J lost 6 bases. The germline V gene has CDR1 MDHEN and CDR2 SYDVKM. The CDR3 has 13 residues. The CDR3 sequence: CASKLSDRDGYTF. The CDR3, as DNA: TGTGCCAGTAAGTTATCGGACAGGGATGGCTACACCTTC.

The genes are TRBV11-2 and TRBJ2-7, with unresolved D. V gave up 5 bases and J gave up 2 bases, with 10 bases separating them. Germline CDR1 SGHAT, CDR2 FQNNGV. This CDR3 has 13 amino acids. The CDR3 loop reads CASSTRLTYEQYF. The CDR3 DNA follows: TGTGCCAGCAGCACCCGACTGACCTACGAGCAGTACTTC.

J is TRBJ2-7 and V is TRBV7-9; TRBD2 matches 9 bases. CDR3 length equals 14 residues. The V gene's germline CDR1 is SEHNR and CDR2 FQNEAQ (reference sequence). V shed 2 bases, J shed 2 bases, and the junction held 1 base outside the gene matches. The CDR3 spells CASSLLAGAYEQYF. DNA of the CDR3: TGTGCCAGCAGCTTATTAGCGGGAGCCTACGAGCAGTACTTC.

This clone was found once. The chain combines TRBV4-2 with TRBJ2-2; TRBD2 agrees at 10 bases. V shed 0 bases, J shed 8 bases, and the junction held 6 bases outside the gene matches. Germline CDR1 and CDR2: LGHNA and YNFKEQ. The CDR3 runs to 16 residues. CDR3 region: CASSQDPLAGDGELFF. DNA of the CDR3: TGTGCCAGCAGCCAAGATCCGCTAGCGGGAGATGGGGAGCTGTTTTTT.

This clone came up once. The chain joins TRBV6-5 to TRBJ1-5, with D unclear. The CDR3 extends over 15 amino acids. Germline CDR1 reads MNHEY; CDR2 reads SVGAGI. Trimming took off 6 bases at V and 0 bases at J, with 12 bases between the two ends. CDR3 region: CASSSQLNSNQPQHF. As DNA, the CDR3 is TGTGCCAGCAGCTCACAATTGAATAGCAATCAGCCCCAGCATTTT.

This rearrangement joins TRBV28 to TRBJ1-6; 7 bases align to TRBD1. Losses at the gene ends were 6 bases for V and 7 bases for J; bases not matched to a gene: 6. Germline-derived CDR1 and CDR2 are MDHEN and SYDVKM. The CDR3 contains 14 residues. The CDR3 region is CASSRGQENSPLHF. The DNA for the CDR3 is TGTGCCAGCAGCCGAGGACAGGAAAATTCACCCCTCCACTTT.

The chain employs TRBV5-1 and TRBJ2-5, with D unresolved. Germline lookup yields CDR1 SGHRS and CDR2 YFSETQ. The V gene lost 2 bases and the J gene lost 3 bases, with 11 bases spanning the gap. The CDR3 extends over 14 amino acids. CDR3 coding DNA: TGCGCCAGCAGCTTCCCCGACCAGGAAGAGACCCAGTACTTC. The encoded protein is CASSFPDQEETQYF.

Only one count was recorded for this clone. The chain joins TRBV5-1 to TRBJ1-1; 10 bases agree with TRBD1. CDR1 and CDR2 (germline): SGHRS, YFSETQ. CDR3 length: 14 residues. Losses at the gene ends were 5 bases for V and 4 bases for J; bases not matched to a gene: 5. Written as DNA, the CDR3 is TGCGCCAGCAGTTATCGGACAGGGGGCACTGAAGCTTTCTTT. Translation gives CASSYRTGGTEAFF.

The rearrangement uses TRBV5-1 and TRBJ1-3; weak D call: TRBD1 (5 bases). V was cut by 0 bases and J by 2 bases, with 9 bases left in between. Germline CDR1 is SGHRS and CDR2 is YFSETQ. This CDR3 has 15 amino acids. The CDR3 DNA is TGCGCCAGCAGCTTGGTTCAGGGCCCTGGAAACACCATATATTTT. It translates to CASSLVQGPGNTIYF.

The chain carries TRBV9 and TRBJ2-7, with D maybe TRBD2 (6 bases). Germline assignment: CDR1 SGDLS and CDR2 YYNGEE. With 0 bases removed from V and 4 bases from J, the gap between germline ends came to 14 bases. The CDR3 runs 15 residues. The DNA of the CDR3 is TGTGCCAGCAGCGTAGGAGGAGGGAGTCTATACGAGCAGTACTTC. Its protein product is CASSVGGGSLYEQYF. Drawing the rest from reference TRBV9 and TRBJ2-7, the complete variable domain is DSGVTQTPKHLITATGQRVTLRCSPRSGDLSVYWYQQSLDQGLQFLIQYYNGEERAKGNILERFSAQQFPDLHSELNLSSLELGDSALYFCASSVGGGSLYEQYFGPGTRLTVT.

This clone was detected only once. This chain connects TRBV19 to TRBJ2-2; TRBD1 matches 7 bases. CDR1 and CDR2 (germline): LNHDA, SQIVND (reference sequence). V gave up 4 bases and J gave up 4 bases; unmatched junction bases: 15. The CDR3 runs to 18 residues. CDR3 amino acids: CASSNPQGLNLLTGELFF. CDR3 bases: TGTGCCAGTAGTAACCCACAGGGGTTGAACTTACTCACCGGGGAGCTGTTTTTT.

V gene TRBV6-5 combines with J gene TRBJ2-6; D is undetermined. The CDR3 covers 16 residues. Germline values: CDR1 MNHEY, CDR2 SVGAGI. V was shortened by 1 base and J by 0 bases, with 7 bases between the two germline ends. The CDR3 nucleotides are TGTGCCAGCAGTTACTTCGGCGGCTCTGGGGCCAACGTCCTGACTTTC. Protein sequence: CASSYFGGSGANVLTF.

This chain connects TRBV2 to TRBJ2-4; D is perhaps TRBD1 (6 bases). Per the germline V gene, CDR1 is SNHLY and CDR2 is FYNNEI. The CDR3 length is 16 residues. Trimming cost V 10 bases and J 6 bases, with 25 bases left between them. CDR3 DNA sequence: TGTGCCACCGCGAGCCAGGGGCCCAACCGTTTAAACATTCAGTACTTC. Its protein product is CATASQGPNRLNIQYF.

The chain combines TRBV30 with TRBJ2-1, with 8 bases identical to TRBD2. The CDR3 runs to 14 residues. V shed 4 bases and J 6 bases; nucleotides not matched to a gene: 8. The germline V gene has CDR1 GTSNPN and CDR2 SVGIG (reference sequence). The CDR3 here is CAWMTGGPSNEQFF. The CDR3 DNA reads TGTGCCTGGATGACGGGAGGGCCAAGCAATGAGCAGTTCTTC. The whole variable domain, filled in from reference TRBV30 and TRBJ2-1, reads SQTIHQWPATLVQPVGSPLSLECTVEGTSNPNLYWYRQAAGRGLQLLFYSVGIGQISSEVPQNLSASRPQDRQFILSSKKLLLSDSGFYLCAWMTGGPSNEQFFGPGTRLTVL.

The gene calls are TRBV20-1 and TRBJ2-5; D ambiguous. The J call may be faulty, since TRBJ2-7 better matches the DNA end. Looked up from germline, CDR1 is DFQATT and CDR2 is SNEGSKA (reference sequence). The CDR3 is made up of 10 amino acids. The CDR3 DNA is TGCAGTGCTCATACCTACGAGCAGTACTTC. This translates into CSAHTYEQYF.

The chain joins TRBV5-4 to TRBJ2-3, with 7 bases aligning to TRBD2. Germline V gives CDR1 SGHNT, CDR2 YYREEE (reference sequence). This CDR3 comprises 16 residues. After removal of 1 base from V and 0 bases from J, the junction contained 5 bases not matched to a gene. The CDR3 DNA sequence: TGTGCCAGCAGCTTGAAGCGGGAACATAGCACAGATACGCAGTATTTT. Residues: CASSLKREHSTDTQYF.

This rearrangement joins TRBV19 to TRBJ1-2; maybe TRBD1 (5 bases). This CDR3 spans 13 amino acids. The V and J ends lost 5 bases and 10 bases respectively, with 17 bases between them. Germline lookup yields CDR1 LNHDA and CDR2 SQIVND (reference sequence). The CDR3 sequence: CASSAQGGTAYTF. For the CDR3, the DNA is TGTGCCAGTAGTGCCCAGGGCGGGACTGCCTACACCTTC.

CDR3 sequence (DNA): TGTGCCAGCATCCGGACAGGGGCTTCCTACGAGCAGTACTTC. This codes for CASIRTGASYEQYF. V is TRBV25-1 and J is TRBJ2-7, with 9 bases that match TRBD1. Trimming took 7 bases from V and 1 from J; bases not matched to a gene: 5. The CDR3 spans 14 residues. Germline V CDR1 and CDR2: MGHDK, SYGVNS.

The chain has TRBV6-6 and TRBJ2-7, with 8 positions matching TRBD2. Per the germline V gene, CDR1 is MNHNY and CDR2 is SVGAGI (reference sequence). CDR3 length: 15 residues. Trimming at V came to 6 bases and at J to 3 bases, leaving 10 bases not matched to a gene. CDR3: CASSSTSGLIYEQYF. CDR3 nucleotides: TGTGCCAGCAGCAGTACTAGCGGTCTGATCTACGAGCAGTACTTC.

V and J are TRBV19 and TRBJ1-4; 9 nucleotides agree with TRBD1. V lost 4 bases to trimming and J lost 6 bases; unmatched junction nucleotides: 6. This CDR3 has 15 residues. Germline V CDR1 and CDR2: LNHDA, SQIVND (reference sequence). The CDR3 DNA sequence: TGTGCCAGTAGTACCTTACAGGGGGCGGATGAAAAACTGTTTTTT. Encoded protein: CASSTLQGADEKLFF.

This clone has only a few counts. The chain uses TRBV10-3 and TRBJ1-4; tentatively, D is TRBD1 (6 bases). Trimming pared 6 bases from V and 7 bases from J, leaving 9 bases between. Germline loops: CDR1 ENHRY, CDR2 SYGVKD. The CDR3 spans 12 residues. The CDR3 loop is CAIRGAGEKLFF. The CDR3 nucleotides read TGTGCCATCAGGGGGGCGGGTGAAAAACTGTTTTTT.

This clone appeared once. J is TRBJ2-3 and V is TRBV7-6; 10 bases align to TRBD1. Trimming removed 5 bases from V and 9 bases from J; junction bases left unmatched: 8. The CDR3 has 14 residues. The germline gives CDR1 SGHVS, CDR2 FNYEAQ. CDR3 sequence reads: CASSPDDRGRTQYF. The CDR3 DNA follows: TGTGCCAGCAGCCCCGACGACAGGGGGCGAACGCAGTATTTT.

Points on this clone: Its ends do not fully match the called genes, so a read error is possible. V and J are TRBV6-1 and TRBJ2-4; D unresolved. Germline loops: CDR1 MNHNS, CDR2 SASEGT. This CDR3 has 13 amino acids. As DNA, the CDR3 is TGTGCCAGCACCCCCTCAAGCATTAGCCGGCTGAACTTC. Translation gives CASTPSSISRLNF.